This T cell receptor (beta chain) was found in a study of T cells after yellow fever vaccination. Study results and caveats: Some clonotypes were seen in both the CD4 and the CD8 compartments. These made up a small share and likely arose from convergent recombination.

One entry per CDR3 protein, called by TCRdb with MiXCR from the 5' RACE reads. The profile shows some 600,000 distinct CDR3 sequences, less than 20% of them singletons. Note on this clonotype: No antigen is known for it.

Trimming stripped 8 bases from V and 3 bases from J, with 17 bases between. The CDR3 runs to 14 residues. Germline V gene sequence: CDR1 SQVTM, CDR2 ANQGSEA. The TCR sequence derives from a man between 18 and 29 years old who received the YFV17D yellow fever vaccine. The chain carries TRBV29-1 and TRBJ2-1; weak D call: TRBD1 (5 bases). The sequencing used PBMCs, collected more than 4 days after the first yellow fever vaccination. The CDR3 loop reads CSLRTFKGYNEQFF. The CDR3 DNA reads TGCAGCCTAAGGACATTCAAGGGCTACAATGAGCAGTTCTTC.